The 15 T cell receptor beta chains below all came from one sample that was sequenced in a study. TCRdb passed the 5' RACE reads through MiXCR, listing each CDR3 protein once. This table holds almost 8,500 distinct CDR3 sequences, approximately 71% found once. Sequenced sample: tumor-infiltrating naive CD4+ T cells sorted from the breast tumor. Subset reported: naive CD4+ T cells, CD4+CD45RA+CD25-. These receptors were collected from a female donor with breast cancer.

The chain is built from TRBV12-3 or TRBV12-4 and TRBJ2-5; unclear D gene. The V gene lost 6 bases and the J gene lost 5 bases, with 10 bases spanning the gap. This CDR3 has 12 residues. The CDR3, as DNA: TGTGCCAGCAGCCCGGGTCCGGAGACCCAGTACTTC. It translates to CASSPGPETQYF.

The chain links TRBV5-1 to TRBJ2-1; TRBD2 aligns across 11 bases. There are 17 residues in the CDR3. V dropped 0 bases and J dropped 3; count of bases not matched to a gene: 5. CDR1 and CDR2 from the germline V gene are SGHRS and YFSETQ. CDR3 residues: CASSLVTSGRGYNEQFF. CDR3 DNA: TGCGCCAGCAGCTTGGTAACTAGCGGGAGAGGCTACAATGAGCAGTTCTTC. The variable domain in full, with the rest retrieved from reference TRBV5-1 and TRBJ2-1, is KAGVTQTPRYLIKTRGQQVTLSCSPISGHRSVSWYQQTPGQGLQFLFEYFSETQRNKGNFPGRFSGRQFSNSRSEMNVSTLELGDSALYLCASSLVTSGRGYNEQFFGPGTRLTVL.

Details on this clonotype: The junction departs from the called germline gene at one end, perhaps through a read error. The chain links TRBV5-1 to TRBJ1-5; TRBD1 matches at 7 bases. This CDR3 is 15 amino acids long. Germline assignment: CDR1 SGHRS and CDR2 YFSETQ. DNA of the CDR3: TGCGCCGGCAGCTTGGGACAGAATAGCAATCAGCCCCAGCATTTT. Translating it yields CAGSLGQNSNQPQHF.

The rearrangement links TRBV4-1 to TRBJ2-1; weak D call: TRBD1 (6 bases). V dropped 4 bases and J dropped 5 bases, with 12 bases sitting between them. Per the germline V gene, CDR1 is MGHRA and CDR2 is YSYEKL. The length of the CDR3 is 14 residues. The CDR3 reads CASSLGAGDNEQFF. The CDR3 bases are TGCGCCAGCAGCCTGGGCGCAGGGGACAATGAGCAGTTCTTC.

The V gene is TRBV20-1, the J gene TRBJ2-5; 8 bases line up with TRBD1. The CDR3 has 15 amino acids. V gave up 3 bases and J gave up 1 base; unmatched junction bases: 7. Germline CDR1 DFQATT, CDR2 SNEGSKA (reference sequence). The CDR3 bases are TGCAGTGCTAGTAGGACAGGGTGGCCCCAAGAGACCCAGTACTTC. This encodes CSASRTGWPQETQYF.

This chain connects TRBV20-1 to TRBJ2-7, with TRBD2 matching 8 bases. Germline CDR1 reads DFQATT; CDR2 reads SNEGSKA (reference sequence). The CDR3 covers 19 residues. Trimming took 3 bases from V and 0 from J; bases not matched to a gene: 19. In DNA, the CDR3 is TGCAGTGCTAGGTTAAGAGGGGCTAGCGGGCCTCCTAGCTCCTACGAGCAGTACTTC. This codes for CSARLRGASGPPSSYEQYF.

The chain joins TRBV5-1 to TRBJ1-1; 12 bases fit TRBD1. There are 16 residues in the CDR3. CDR1 and CDR2 from the germline V gene are SGHRS and YFSETQ. V gave up 7 bases and J gave up 6 bases; unmatched junction bases: 13. The CDR3 DNA reads as TGCGCCAGCGGGACAGGGGGCCCGGGTGCTAACCCTGAAGCTTTCTTT. It translates to CASGTGGPGANPEAFF.

This chain connects TRBV10-3 to TRBJ2-5, with D possibly TRBD2 on 6 matching bases. The V end was cut by 4 bases, the J end by 4 bases, with 13 bases between. CDR1 is ENHRY and CDR2 is SYGVKD in the germline V gene. The CDR3 sequence is 14 residues long. This CDR3 is CAISGGAGRETQYF. The CDR3 DNA reads TGTGCCATCAGTGGAGGGGCGGGGAGAGAGACCCAGTACTTC.

The chain combines TRBV20-1 with TRBJ1-5; D gene uncertain. CDR1 is DFQATT and CDR2 is SNEGSKA in the germline V gene (reference sequence). The CDR3 extends over 14 amino acids. V was trimmed by 0 bases and J by 2 bases, leaving 8 bases between them. CDR3 protein: CSARDRHRNQPQHF. CDR3 nucleotides: TGCAGTGCTAGAGATCGTCATCGCAATCAGCCCCAGCATTTT.

This rearrangement joins TRBV12-3 or TRBV12-4 to TRBJ1-1, with D possibly matching TRBD1 (5 bases). The CDR3 length is 13 residues. Trimming shortened V by 2 bases and J by 4 bases, and 8 bases separated the two germline ends. The CDR3 nucleotides are TGTGCCAGCAGTTTAATGGGGGGCACTGAAGCTTTCTTT. As protein: CASSLMGGTEAFF.

Comments on this clonotype: Given a much more abundant clone one base away, this may be a read error. The chain uses TRBV20-1 and TRBJ1-2; the D is unclear. The V and J ends lost 4 bases and 6 bases respectively, with 12 bases between them. Germline values: CDR1 DFQATT, CDR2 SNEGSKA (reference sequence). The CDR3 is 12 amino acids. The CDR3 reads CSATPGAHGYTF. CDR3 DNA sequence: TGCAGTGCTACTCCGGGAGCCCATGGCTACACCTTC.

The rearrangement joins TRBV7-6 to TRBJ2-7; 9 bases line up with TRBD2. Trimming removed 5 bases from V and 7 bases from J; junction bases left unmatched: 12. CDR1 and CDR2 from the germline V gene are SGHVS and FNYEAQ. The CDR3 is 15 residues long. The CDR3 loop reads CASSVGGGAQREQYF. CDR3 nucleotides: TGTGCCAGCAGCGTGGGCGGGGGGGCCCAAAGAGAGCAGTACTTC.

The rearrangement uses TRBV15 and TRBJ2-3, with 8 bases that match TRBD1. Germline loops: CDR1 LNHNV, CDR2 YYDKDF (reference sequence). This CDR3 is built from 17 residues. The V and J ends lost 3 bases and 0 bases, in that order; junction bases with no gene match: 8. In DNA, the CDR3 is TGTGCCACCAGCAGGTATACAGGGGGACGTAGCACAGATACGCAGTATTTT. Translation gives CATSRYTGGRSTDTQYF.

The chain uses TRBV12-5 and TRBJ2-4; 10 positions match TRBD2. V trimming: 6 bases; J trimming: 0 bases; junction bases outside the gene matches: 2. The CDR3 consists of 15 residues. Per germline, CDR1 LGHNT and CDR2 FRNRAP. The CDR3 DNA follows: TGTGCTAGTGGGAGACTAGCGGGAGCCAAAAACATTCAGTACTTC. This translates into CASGRLAGAKNIQYF.

V usage is TRBV20-1 and J usage is TRBJ1-5; D is perhaps TRBD1 (5 bases). This CDR3 is built from 13 residues. Trimming stripped 5 bases from V and 5 bases from J, with 13 bases between. CDR1 DFQATT and CDR2 SNEGSKA come from the germline V gene (reference sequence). The DNA of the CDR3 is TGCAGTGCTCGGGCGGGGGGAGATCAGCCCCAGCATTTT. It codes for CSARAGGDQPQHF.